The 14 T cell receptor beta chains presented below share a single source sample, sequenced in a study of blood T cell repertoires in COVID-19. Sequencing used immunoSEQ multiplex PCR; TCRdb keeps in-frame clones, though not all of them. The sample contains 150,000 to 200,000 clones, about 87% of which appear only once. The sample was peripheral blood. Receptors originate from a man aged 55 to 70 with COVID-19, enrolled during active disease.

V is TRBV7-9 and J is TRBJ1-1, with no clear D. The V end lost 2 bases, the J end lost 6 bases, and 10 bases lay between the germline ends. CDR1 and CDR2 from the germline V gene are SEHNR and FQNEAQ (reference sequence). The CDR3 is made up of 13 amino acids. The CDR3 DNA reads TGTGCCAGCAGCTTAAATTCAGGCTCTGAAGCTTTCTTT. Encoded protein: CASSLNSGSEAFF. Drawing the rest from reference TRBV7-9 and TRBJ1-1, the complete variable domain is DTGVSQNPRHKITKRGQNVTFRCDPISEHNRLYWYRQTLGQGPEFLTYFQNEAQLEKSRLLSDRFSAERPKGSFSTLEIQRTEQGDSAMYLCASSLNSGSEAFFGQGTRLTVV.

The chain has TRBV7-2 and TRBJ1-6; D is unresolved. V lost 1 base and J lost 7, with 11 bases in between. CDR1 SGHTA and CDR2 FQGNSA come from the germline V gene. CDR3 length equals 15 residues. The CDR3 DNA follows: TGTGCCAGCAGCTTAGGATTGGGCATGAATTCACCCCTCCACTTT. This translates into CASSLGLGMNSPLHF.

The gene calls are TRBV4-1 and TRBJ2-2; D unresolved. The CDR3 is 15 residues long. CDR1 and CDR2 from the germline V gene are MGHRA and YSYEKL. The V gene lost 3 bases and the J gene lost 1 base, with 9 bases spanning the gap. In nucleotides, the CDR3 is TGCGCCAGCAGCCATGTTTCAGGGAACACCGGGGAGCTGTTTTTT. It yields the protein CASSHVSGNTGELFF.

A single count supports this clone. The gene calls are TRBV4-1 and TRBJ1-1; 8 nucleotides match TRBD1. The CDR3 runs to 16 residues. Germline CDR1 is MGHRA and CDR2 is YSYEKL. J was trimmed by 1 base and V by 4 bases; bases with no gene match: 8. The CDR3 DNA follows: TGCGCCAGCAGCCTTGGACAGGGTAGCCCGAACACTGAAGCTTTCTTT. Protein: CASSLGQGSPNTEAFF.

The CDR3 sequence is CASSQVDPSGGEDTGELFF. The CDR3 DNA follows: TGCGCCAGCAGCCAAGTCGATCCTAGCGGGGGGGAGGACACCGGGGAGCTGTTTTTT. The V and J genes are TRBV4-1 and TRBJ2-2, with TRBD2 matching over 12 bases. The CDR3 consists of 19 residues. V was clipped by 1 base and J by 3 bases; unmatched bases: 9. CDR1 MGHRA and CDR2 YSYEKL come from the germline V gene.

The chain joins TRBV10-3 to TRBJ2-2; D not certain. Germline CDR1 is ENHRY and CDR2 is SYGVKD. The CDR3 spans 15 residues. The germline V and J ends were trimmed by 2 bases and 4 bases, with 11 bases remaining between them. CDR3 coding DNA: TGTGCCATCAGTGAGGCAGGTCTGAGCACCGGGGAGCTGTTTTTT. Translated: CAISEAGLSTGELFF.

As to this clone: This sample also contains other DNA sequences that code for the same CDR3. CDR3 loop: CASSYFQGASEKLFF. As DNA, the CDR3 is TGTGCCAGCAGTTACTTCCAGGGGGCTAGTGAAAAACTGTTTTTT. The chain uses TRBV6-2 or TRBV6-3 and TRBJ1-4; 8 bases agree with TRBD1. V shed 1 base and J 7 bases; nucleotides not matched to a gene: 5. The CDR3 consists of 15 residues. CDR1 is MNHEY and CDR2 is SVGEGT in the germline V gene.

CDR3: CASTPIPGASNQPQHF. As DNA, the CDR3 is TGTGCCAGCACCCCCATACCAGGGGCAAGTAATCAGCCCCAGCATTTT. The rearrangement uses TRBV19 and TRBJ1-5; tentatively, D is TRBD1 (6 bases). Germline lookup yields CDR1 LNHDA and CDR2 SQIVND (reference sequence). The CDR3 has 16 residues. The ends were cut back, 9 bases at V and 4 bases at J, with 22 bases in the middle.

This clone was seen more than once but under ten times. This same CDR3 is encoded by further DNA sequences in the sample. V gene TRBV5-4 combines with J gene TRBJ1-3; 7 nucleotides line up with TRBD1. From germline, CDR1 is SGHNT and CDR2 YYREEE (reference sequence). The CDR3 consists of 14 residues. J lost 3 bases, V lost 1 base, and 1 base had no gene match. DNA for the CDR3: TGTGCCAGCAGCTTGCAGGGGGATGGAAACACCATATATTTT. Translating gives CASSLQGDGNTIYF. The variable domain in full, with the rest retrieved from reference TRBV5-4 and TRBJ1-3, is ETGVTQSPTHLIKTRGQQVTLRCSSQSGHNTVSWYQQALGQGPQFIFQYYREEENGRGNFPPRFSGLQFPNYSSELNVNALELDDSALYLCASSLQGDGNTIYFGEGSWLTVV.

The J gene is TRBJ1-3, the V gene TRBV6-1; no reliable D call. This CDR3 has 14 residues. The V end was cut by 6 bases, the J end by 0 bases, with 9 bases between. Germline V lookup: CDR1 MNHNS, CDR2 SASEGT. CDR3 DNA: TGTGCCAGCAGAGCTCCTGACTCTGGAAACACCATATATTTT. This gives the protein CASRAPDSGNTIYF.

The count of this clone is one. The rearrangement uses TRBV5-4 and TRBJ1-2; D is uncertain. Deletions cut 0 bases from V and 8 bases from J, with 11 bases between. Germline loops: CDR1 SGHNT, CDR2 YYREEE (reference sequence). The CDR3 is made up of 13 amino acids. In DNA, the CDR3 is TGTGCCAGCAGCTTGGGAGATAGCCGGGGCTACACCTTC. Translating gives CASSLGDSRGYTF.

A remark on this clone: Other DNA sequences in the sample encode the same CDR3. The chain carries TRBV28 and TRBJ1-5, with D perhaps TRBD1 (6 bases). Germline lookup yields CDR1 MDHEN and CDR2 SYDVKM. Trimming removed 5 bases at V and 2 bases at J, with 13 bases between. The CDR3 spans 15 residues. CDR3 nucleotide sequence: TGTGCCAGCAGTCTCAGGGGAGGGGGCAATCAGCCCCAGCATTTT. Translating it yields CASSLRGGGNQPQHF.

This clone was counted once. The chain recombines TRBV18 with TRBJ1-1; no firm D call. Trimming left V 5 bases short and J 0 bases short, with 10 bases between. The CDR3 is 14 amino acids. Per germline, CDR1 KGHSH and CDR2 LQKENI. CDR3 DNA: TGTGCCAGCTCATTTGGAGATATGAACACTGAAGCTTTCTTT. It yields the protein CASSFGDMNTEAFF.

CDR3 amino acids: CASSTTSTGELFF. The DNA for the CDR3 is TGTGCCAGCAGTACTACGAGCACCGGGGAGCTGTTTTTT. V and J are TRBV25-1 and TRBJ2-2; no clear D gene. CDR3 length: 13 residues. V was trimmed by 5 bases and J by 4 bases, leaving 8 bases between them. Germline V lookup: CDR1 MGHDK, CDR2 SYGVNS. Full variable domain (remainder filled in from reference TRBV25-1 and TRBJ2-2): EADIYQTPRYLVIGTGKKITLECSQTMGHDKMYWYQQDPGMELHLIHYSYGVNSTEKGDLSSESTVSRIRTEHFPLTLESARPSHTSQYLCASSTTSTGELFFGEGSRLTVL.